These T cell receptor beta chains were read from a single sample in a study of OX40 agonist ivuxolimab in advanced cancers. Generated by immunoSEQ multiplex PCR, the TCRdb table keeps only in-frame clones and is missing some. The sample holds 60,000 or so clones, 80% to 90% seen once. The sample consisted of CD4+ or CD8+ T cells sorted from blood, taken in a trial of the OX40 agonist ivuxolimab. These receptor sequences come from an adult with an advanced solid tumor such as melanoma, head and neck, liver or kidney cancer. Each CDR3 is given with its conserved first and last residue. The D gene is left open where the match is weak. Expanded clones get a size class; other rows say once, few or many, or leave the size out.

D: .
V: TRBV5-6
size: .
J: TRBJ1-5
CDR3: CASSIRVPRPDPPQHF
DNA: TGTGCCAGCAGCATCAGAGTCCCAAGGCCGGATCCGCCCCAGCATTTT

D: TRBD2
V: TRBV6-1
size: .
J: TRBJ2-7
CDR3: CASSATSGGGYEQYF
DNA: TGTGCCAGCAGCGCAACTAGCGGAGGGGGCTACGAGCAGTACTTC

D: .
V: TRBV9
size: .
J: TRBJ2-4
CDR3: CASSAPQGDRAKNIQYF
DNA: TGTGCCAGCAGCGCACCACAGGGAGACAGGGCCAAAAACATTCAGTACTTC

D: .
V: TRBV5-4
size: .
J: TRBJ2-3
CDR3: CASFQGGGITDTQYF
DNA: TGTGCCAGCTTTCAGGGGGGAGGGATCACAGATACGCAGTATTTT

D: TRBD1
V: TRBV4-2
size: .
J: TRBJ1-4
CDR3: CASSLDRDGEKLFF
DNA: TGTGCCAGCAGCCTAGACAGGGACGGTGAAAAACTGTTTTTT

D: TRBD1
V: TRBV4-1
size: .
J: TRBJ2-1
CDR3: CASSQGPTGGFNEQFF
DNA: TGCGCCAGCAGCCAAGGTCCGACAGGGGGCTTCAATGAGCAGTTCTTC

D: .
V: TRBV21-1
size: .
J: TRBJ2-1
CDR3: CASSRGNEQFF
DNA: TGTGCCAGCAGCAGGGGCAATGAGCAGTTCTTC

D: .
V: TRBV5-1
size: .
J: TRBJ2-1
CDR3: CASSLGEWPYNEQFF
DNA: TGCGCCAGCAGCTTGGGGGAATGGCCCTACAATGAGCAGTTCTTC

D: TRBD2
V: TRBV30
size: .
J: TRBJ2-3
CDR3: CAWTQTSGRGDTQYF
DNA: TGTGCCTGGACGCAGACTAGCGGGAGGGGAGATACGCAGTATTTT

D: .
V: TRBV11-2
size: .
J: TRBJ2-7
CDR3: CASSLSPSGSTYEQYF
DNA: TGTGCCAGCAGCCTCTCCCCCTCCGGGAGTACCTACGAGCAGTACTTC

D: .
V: TRBV2
size: .
J: TRBJ1-2
CDR3: CASSEAFYGYTF
DNA: TGTGCCAGCAGCGAAGCGTTCTATGGCTACACCTTC

D: .
V: TRBV28
size: .
J: TRBJ2-6
CDR3: CASSLTAAGANVLTF
DNA: TGTGCCAGCAGTTTAACGGCGGCGGGGGCCAACGTCCTGACTTTC

D: TRBD1
V: TRBV6-4
size: .
J: TRBJ2-7
CDR3: CASSDNRGSWDEQYF
DNA: TGTGCCAGCAGTGACAACAGGGGTTCTTGGGACGAGCAGTACTTC

D: TRBD1
V: TRBV6-5
size: .
J: TRBJ1-1
CDR3: CASSLGGKNTEAFF
DNA: TGTGCCAGCAGTTTAGGGGGCAAGAACACTGAAGCTTTCTTT

D: .
V: TRBV28
size: .
J: TRBJ2-7
CDR3: CASSEFYLRGASQKQYF
DNA: TGTGCCAGCAGTGAGTTTTACCTTAGGGGCGCCTCTCAGAAGCAGTACTTC

D: .
V: TRBV7-9
size: few
J: TRBJ1-4
CDR3: CASSLGVSSGTNEKLFF
DNA: TGTGCCAGCAGCTTAGGAGTTTCGAGTGGAACTAATGAAAAACTGTTTTTT

D: .
V: TRBV28
size: once
J: TRBJ2-6
CDR3: CASSPSQSGANVLTF
DNA: TGTGCCAGCAGCCCCTCGCAGTCTGGGGCCAACGTCCTGACTTTC

D: .
V: TRBV19
size: .
J: TRBJ1-1
CDR3: CASSFTPGSEAFF
DNA: TGTGCCAGTAGTTTTACACCGGGCTCTGAAGCTTTCTTT

D: .
V: TRBV6-1
size: .
J: TRBJ2-4
CDR3: CASSEAGLGGAAKNIQYF
DNA: TGTGCCAGCAGTGAAGCGGGATTGGGGGGGGCCGCCAAAAACATTCAGTACTTC

D: .
V: TRBV28
size: few
J: TRBJ1-1
CDR3: CASSTPGRTKVAFF
DNA: TGTGCCAGCAGTACTCCGGGACGGACGAAGGTAGCTTTCTTT

D: TRBD2
V: TRBV4-1
size: .
J: TRBJ2-1
CDR3: CASSQVVSAGVIDEQFF
DNA: TGCGCCAGCAGCCAAGTGGTCAGTGCGGGAGTAATCGATGAGCAGTTCTTC

D: .
V: TRBV6-1
size: few
J: TRBJ1-5
CDR3: CASRESNQPQHF
DNA: TGTGCCAGCCGAGAGAGCAATCAGCCCCAGCATTTT

D: .
V: TRBV18
size: once
J: TRBJ2-7
CDR3: CASSPLRGAGDYEQYF
DNA: TGTGCCAGCTCACCACTCCGGGGGGCGGGGGACTACGAGCAGTACTTC

D: .
V: TRBV6-6
size: .
J: TRBJ2-5
CDR3: CASSLAGARETQYF
DNA: TGTGCCAGCAGCCTTGCGGGGGCTCGAGAGACCCAGTACTTC

D: TRBD2
V: TRBV6-1
size: .
J: TRBJ2-1
CDR3: CASSGKVAGTSYNEQFF
DNA: TGTGCCAGCAGTGGGAAAGTAGCGGGAACCTCCTACAATGAGCAGTTCTTC

D: .
V: TRBV6-6
size: once
J: TRBJ1-1
CDR3: CASSYRPTMNTEAFF
DNA: TGTGCCAGCAGTTACCGCCCCACAATGAACACTGAAGCTTTCTTT

D: .
V: TRBV27
size: .
J: TRBJ2-2
CDR3: CASGATGWFAGELFF
DNA: TGTGCCAGTGGGGCGACTGGCTGGTTCGCCGGGGAGCTGTTTTTT

D: .
V: TRBV5-1
size: .
J: TRBJ1-6
CDR3: CASSLGQGTSPLHF
DNA: TGCGCCAGCAGCTTGGGGCAGGGGACCTCACCCCTCCACTTT

D: .
V: TRBV5-1
size: .
J: TRBJ2-1
CDR3: CASSFYNEQFF
DNA: TGCGCCAGCAGCTTTTACAATGAGCAGTTCTTC

D: .
V: TRBV7-8
size: .
J: TRBJ2-7
CDR3: CASSSGWLLEQYF
DNA: TGTGCCAGCAGCTCCGGGTGGCTACTCGAGCAGTACTTC

D: .
V: TRBV19
size: .
J: TRBJ2-4
CDR3: CASSMPSLAKNIQYF
DNA: TGTGCCAGTAGTATGCCGAGTCTAGCCAAAAACATTCAGTACTTC

D: .
V: TRBV5-4
size: .
J: TRBJ1-4
CDR3: CASSFRAERSEKLFF
DNA: TGTGCCAGCAGCTTTCGAGCGGAGAGGAGTGAAAAACTGTTTTTT

D: .
V: TRBV19
size: few
J: TRBJ2-2
CDR3: CASSLLGGQGGELFF
DNA: TGTGCCAGTAGCCTACTTGGGGGGCAAGGCGGGGAGCTGTTTTTT

D: .
V: TRBV2
size: .
J: TRBJ2-3
CDR3: CASSGRGPTDTQYF
DNA: TGTGCCAGCAGTGGTCGGGGGCCCACAGATACGCAGTATTTT

D: .
V: TRBV19
size: .
J: TRBJ1-5
CDR3: CASSISGTRKNQPQHF
DNA: TGTGCCAGTAGTATATCAGGGACTCGGAAAAATCAGCCCCAGCATTTT